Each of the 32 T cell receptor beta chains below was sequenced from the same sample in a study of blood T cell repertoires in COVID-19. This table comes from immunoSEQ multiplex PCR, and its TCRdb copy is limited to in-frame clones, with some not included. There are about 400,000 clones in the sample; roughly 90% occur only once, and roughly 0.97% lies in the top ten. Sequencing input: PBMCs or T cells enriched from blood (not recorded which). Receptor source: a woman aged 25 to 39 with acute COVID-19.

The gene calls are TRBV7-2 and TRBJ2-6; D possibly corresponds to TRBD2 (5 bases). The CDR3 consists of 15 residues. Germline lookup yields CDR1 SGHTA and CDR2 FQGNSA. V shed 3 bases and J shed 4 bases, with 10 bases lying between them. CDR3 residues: CASSFRGWGANVLTF. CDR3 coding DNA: TGTGCCAGCAGCTTTAGAGGGTGGGGGGCCAACGTCCTGACTTTC.

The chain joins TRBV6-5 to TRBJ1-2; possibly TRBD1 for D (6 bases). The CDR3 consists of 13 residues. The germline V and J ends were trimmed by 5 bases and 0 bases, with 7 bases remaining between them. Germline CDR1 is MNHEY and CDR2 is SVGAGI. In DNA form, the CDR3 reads TGTGCCAGCAGTAGGACAGCTAACTATGGCTACACCTTC. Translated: CASSRTANYGYTF.

The CDR3 DNA sequence: TGTGCCAGCAGCGAGGGACTTTTCACCGGGGAGCTGTTTTTT. Its translation is CASSEGLFTGELFF. J is TRBJ2-2 and V is TRBV5-6, with D possibly being TRBD2 (6 bases). The germline gives CDR1 SGHDT, CDR2 YYEEEE. CDR3 length: 14 residues. The ends were cut back, 4 bases at V and 4 bases at J, with 11 bases in the middle.

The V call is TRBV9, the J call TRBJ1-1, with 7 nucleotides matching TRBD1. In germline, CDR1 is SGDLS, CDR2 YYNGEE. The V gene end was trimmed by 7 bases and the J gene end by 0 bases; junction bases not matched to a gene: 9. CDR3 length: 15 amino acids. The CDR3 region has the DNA TGTGCCAGCCAGGGACAGAGACCTATGAACACTGAAGCTTTCTTT. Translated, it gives CASQGQRPMNTEAFF. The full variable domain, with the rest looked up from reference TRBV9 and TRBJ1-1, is DSGVTQTPKHLITATGQRVTLRCSPRSGDLSVYWYQQSLDQGLQFLIQYYNGEERAKGNILERFSAQQFPDLHSELNLSSLELGDSALYFCASQGQRPMNTEAFFGQGTRLTVV.

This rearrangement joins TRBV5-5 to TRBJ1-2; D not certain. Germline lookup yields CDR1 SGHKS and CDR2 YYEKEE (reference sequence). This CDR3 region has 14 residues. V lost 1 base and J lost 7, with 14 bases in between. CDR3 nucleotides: TGTGCCAGCAGCTTGACGGGGAGTCCGCCTGGCTACACCTTC. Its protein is CASSLTGSPPGYTF. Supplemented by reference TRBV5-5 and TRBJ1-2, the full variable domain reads DAGVTQSPTHLIKTRGQQVTLRCSPISGHKSVSWYQQVLGQGPQFIFQYYEKEERGRGNFPDRFSARQFPNYSSELNVNALLLGDSALYLCASSLTGSPPGYTFGSGTRLTVV.

CDR3 protein: CAQGGLGTDTQYF. DNA of the CDR3: TGTGCCCAGGGGGGCCTGGGCACAGATACGCAGTATTTT. The rearrangement links TRBV30 to TRBJ2-3, with D perhaps matching TRBD1 (7 bases). V was cut by 8 bases and J by 1 base, with 13 bases left in between. Germline V lookup: CDR1 GTSNPN, CDR2 SVGIG (reference sequence). The CDR3 extends over 13 amino acids.

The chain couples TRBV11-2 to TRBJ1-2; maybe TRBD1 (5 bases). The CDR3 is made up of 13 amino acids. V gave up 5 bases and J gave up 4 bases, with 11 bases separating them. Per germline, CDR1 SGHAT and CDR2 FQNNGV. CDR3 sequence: CASSQDSTYGYTF. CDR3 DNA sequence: TGTGCCAGCAGCCAAGACAGTACCTATGGCTACACCTTC. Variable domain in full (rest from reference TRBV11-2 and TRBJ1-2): EAGVAQSPRYKIIEKRQSVAFWCNPISGHATLYWYQQILGQGPKLLIQFQNNGVVDDSQLPKDRFSAERLKGVDSTLKIQPAKLEDSAVYLCASSQDSTYGYTFGSGTRLTVV.

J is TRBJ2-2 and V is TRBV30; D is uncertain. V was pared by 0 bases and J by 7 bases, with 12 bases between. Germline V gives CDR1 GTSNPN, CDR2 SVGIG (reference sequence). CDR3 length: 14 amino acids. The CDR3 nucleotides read TGTGCCTGGAGTGTAGGAGCCGGCGGCGGGGAGCTGTTTTTT. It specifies CAWSVGAGGGELFF. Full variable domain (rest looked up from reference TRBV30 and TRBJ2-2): SQTIHQWPATLVQPVGSPLSLECTVEGTSNPNLYWYRQAAGRGLQLLFYSVGIGQISSEVPQNLSASRPQDRQFILSSKKLLLSDSGFYLCAWSVGAGGGELFFGEGSRLTVL.

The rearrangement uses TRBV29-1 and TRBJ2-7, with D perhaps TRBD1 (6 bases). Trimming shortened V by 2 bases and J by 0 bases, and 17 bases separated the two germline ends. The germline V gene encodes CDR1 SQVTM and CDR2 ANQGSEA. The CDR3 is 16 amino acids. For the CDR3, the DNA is TGCAGCGTTGAAATAGGGAGTCAGGGGAACTCCTACGAGCAGTACTTC. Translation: CSVEIGSQGNSYEQYF.

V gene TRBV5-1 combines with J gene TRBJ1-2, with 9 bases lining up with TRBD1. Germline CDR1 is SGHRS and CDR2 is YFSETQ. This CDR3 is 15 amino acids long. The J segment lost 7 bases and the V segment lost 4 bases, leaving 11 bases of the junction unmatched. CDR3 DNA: TGCGCCAGCAGCGCAGCCGGACAGGGGAGAGGTGGCTACACCTTC. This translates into CASSAAGQGRGGYTF. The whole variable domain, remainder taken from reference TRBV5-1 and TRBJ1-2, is KAGVTQTPRYLIKTRGQQVTLSCSPISGHRSVSWYQQTPGQGLQFLFEYFSETQRNKGNFPGRFSGRQFSNSRSEMNVSTLELGDSALYLCASSAAGQGRGGYTFGSGTRLTVV.

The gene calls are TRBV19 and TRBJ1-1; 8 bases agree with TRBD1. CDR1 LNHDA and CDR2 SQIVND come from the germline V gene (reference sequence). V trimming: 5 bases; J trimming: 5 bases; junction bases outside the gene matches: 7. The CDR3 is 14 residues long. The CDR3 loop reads CASSVDRVMTEAFF. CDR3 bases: TGTGCCAGTAGTGTGGACAGGGTCATGACTGAAGCTTTCTTT.

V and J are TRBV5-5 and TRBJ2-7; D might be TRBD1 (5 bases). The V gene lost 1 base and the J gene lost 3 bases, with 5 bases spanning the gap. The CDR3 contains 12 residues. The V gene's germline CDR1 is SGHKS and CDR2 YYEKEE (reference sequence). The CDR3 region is CASSLTGYEQYF. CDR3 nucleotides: TGTGCCAGCAGCTTGACAGGCTACGAGCAGTACTTC.

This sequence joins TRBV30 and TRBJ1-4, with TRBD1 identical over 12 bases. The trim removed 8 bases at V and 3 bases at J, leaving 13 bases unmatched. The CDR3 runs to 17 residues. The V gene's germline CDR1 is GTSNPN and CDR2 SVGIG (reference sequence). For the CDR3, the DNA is TGTGCCGTATATCGGGACAGGGGGCAGCGGGCTAATGAAAAACTGTTTTTT. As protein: CAVYRDRGQRANEKLFF.

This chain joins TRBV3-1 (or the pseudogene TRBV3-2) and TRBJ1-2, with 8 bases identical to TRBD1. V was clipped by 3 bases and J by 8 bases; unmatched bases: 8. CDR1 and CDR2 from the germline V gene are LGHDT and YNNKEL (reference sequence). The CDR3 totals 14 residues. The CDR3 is CASSQAGQGKGYTF. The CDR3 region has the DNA TGTGCCAGCAGCCAGGCCGGACAGGGTAAAGGCTACACCTTC.

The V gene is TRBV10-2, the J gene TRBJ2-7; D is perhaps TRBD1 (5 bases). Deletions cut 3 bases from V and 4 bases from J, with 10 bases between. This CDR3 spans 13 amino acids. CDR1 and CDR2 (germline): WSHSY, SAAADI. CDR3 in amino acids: CASSESGWYEQYF. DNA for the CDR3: TGCGCCAGCAGTGAATCAGGGTGGTACGAGCAGTACTTC.

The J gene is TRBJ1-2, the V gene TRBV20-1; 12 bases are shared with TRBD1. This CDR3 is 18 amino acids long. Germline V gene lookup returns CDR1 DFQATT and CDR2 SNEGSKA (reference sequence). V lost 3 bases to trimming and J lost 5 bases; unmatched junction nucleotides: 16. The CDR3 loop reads CSASNRDRGQKVRYGYTF. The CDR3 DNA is TGCAGTGCTAGTAACCGGGACAGGGGGCAGAAGGTTAGGTATGGCTACACCTTC.

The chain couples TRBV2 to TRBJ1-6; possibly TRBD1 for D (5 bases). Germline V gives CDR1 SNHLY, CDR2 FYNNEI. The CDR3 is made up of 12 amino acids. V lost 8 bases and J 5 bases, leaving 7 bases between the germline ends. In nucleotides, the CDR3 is TGTGCCAGCGGCAGGGATAATTCACCCCTCCACTTT. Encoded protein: CASGRDNSPLHF.

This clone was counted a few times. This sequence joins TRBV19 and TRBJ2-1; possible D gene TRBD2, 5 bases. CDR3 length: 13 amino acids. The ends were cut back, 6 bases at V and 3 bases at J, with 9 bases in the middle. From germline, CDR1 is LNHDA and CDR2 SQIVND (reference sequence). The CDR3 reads CASRNSDYNEQFF. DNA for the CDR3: TGTGCCAGTAGGAATAGCGACTACAATGAGCAGTTCTTC. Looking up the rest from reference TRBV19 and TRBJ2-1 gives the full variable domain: DGGITQSPKYLFRKEGQNVTLSCEQNLNHDAMYWYRQDPGQGLRLIYYSQIVNDFQKGDIAEGYSVSREKKESFPLTVTSAQKNPTAFYLCASRNSDYNEQFFGPGTRLTVL.

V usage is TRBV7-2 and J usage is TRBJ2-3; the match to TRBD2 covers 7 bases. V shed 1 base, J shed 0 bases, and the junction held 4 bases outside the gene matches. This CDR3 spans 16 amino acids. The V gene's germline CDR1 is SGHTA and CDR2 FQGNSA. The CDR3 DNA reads TGTGCCAGCAGCTTAGATCTAGCGGTTAGCACAGATACGCAGTATTTT. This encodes CASSLDLAVSTDTQYF.

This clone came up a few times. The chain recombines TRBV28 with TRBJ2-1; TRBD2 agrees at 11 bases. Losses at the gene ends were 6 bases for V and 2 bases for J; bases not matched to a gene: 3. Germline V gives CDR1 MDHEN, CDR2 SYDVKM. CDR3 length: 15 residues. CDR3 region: CASSPSGGPYNEQFF. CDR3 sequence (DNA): TGTGCCAGCAGCCCTAGCGGGGGGCCCTACAATGAGCAGTTCTTC.

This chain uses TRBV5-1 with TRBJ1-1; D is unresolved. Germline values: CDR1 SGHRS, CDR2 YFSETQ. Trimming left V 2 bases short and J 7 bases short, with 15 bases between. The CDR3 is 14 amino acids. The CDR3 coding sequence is TGCGCCAGCAGCTTTACGGCGGGGTTCGATGAAGCTTTCTTT. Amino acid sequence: CASSFTAGFDEAFF.

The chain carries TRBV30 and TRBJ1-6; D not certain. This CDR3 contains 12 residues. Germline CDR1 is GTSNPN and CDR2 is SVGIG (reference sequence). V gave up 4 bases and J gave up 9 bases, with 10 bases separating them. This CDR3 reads CAWTLPLSPLHF. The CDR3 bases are TGTGCCTGGACCCTACCCCTTTCACCCCTCCACTTT. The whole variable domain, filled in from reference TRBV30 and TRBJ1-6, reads SQTIHQWPATLVQPVGSPLSLECTVEGTSNPNLYWYRQAAGRGLQLLFYSVGIGQISSEVPQNLSASRPQDRQFILSSKKLLLSDSGFYLCAWTLPLSPLHFGNGTRLTVT.

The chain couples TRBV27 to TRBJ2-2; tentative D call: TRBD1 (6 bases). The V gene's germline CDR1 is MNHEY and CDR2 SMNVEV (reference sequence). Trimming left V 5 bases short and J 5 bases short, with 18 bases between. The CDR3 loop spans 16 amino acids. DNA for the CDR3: TGTGCCAGCAGTCTATTACAGGGTGCCCTAACCGGGGAGCTGTTTTTT. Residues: CASSLLQGALTGELFF.

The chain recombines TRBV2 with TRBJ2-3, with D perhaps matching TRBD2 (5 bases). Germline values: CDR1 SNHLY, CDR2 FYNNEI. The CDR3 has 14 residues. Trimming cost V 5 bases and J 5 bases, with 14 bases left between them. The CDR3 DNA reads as TGTGCCAGCAGTAGGGAGATCTTAGGAGATACGCAGTATTTT. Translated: CASSREILGDTQYF. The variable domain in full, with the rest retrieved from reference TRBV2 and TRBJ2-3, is EPEVTQTPSHQVTQMGQEVILRCVPISNHLYFYWYRQILGQKVEFLVSFYNNEISEKSEIFDDQFSVERPDGSNFTLKIRSTKLEDSAMYFCASSREILGDTQYFGPGTRLTVL.

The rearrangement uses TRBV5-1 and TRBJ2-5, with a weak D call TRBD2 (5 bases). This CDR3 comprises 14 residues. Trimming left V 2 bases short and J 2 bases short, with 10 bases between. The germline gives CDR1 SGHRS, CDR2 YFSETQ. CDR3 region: CASSFERLQETQYF. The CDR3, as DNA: TGCGCCAGCAGCTTTGAGCGGTTACAAGAGACCCAGTACTTC.

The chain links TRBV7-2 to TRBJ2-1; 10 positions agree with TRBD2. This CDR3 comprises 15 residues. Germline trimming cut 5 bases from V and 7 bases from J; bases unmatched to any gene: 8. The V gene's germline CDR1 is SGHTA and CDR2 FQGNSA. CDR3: CASSIVSGGTNEQFF. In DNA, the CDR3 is TGTGCCAGCAGCATCGTTAGCGGGGGGACGAATGAGCAGTTCTTC. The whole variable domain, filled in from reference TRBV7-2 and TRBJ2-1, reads GAGVSQSPSNKVTEKGKDVELRCDPISGHTALYWYRQSLGQGLEFLIYFQGNSAPDKSGLPSDRFSAERTGGSVSTLTIQRTQQEDSAVYLCASSIVSGGTNEQFFGPGTRLTVL.

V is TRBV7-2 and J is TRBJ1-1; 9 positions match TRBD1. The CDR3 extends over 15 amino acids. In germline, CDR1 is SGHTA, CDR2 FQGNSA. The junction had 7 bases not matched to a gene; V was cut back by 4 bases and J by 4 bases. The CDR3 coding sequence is TGTGCCAGCAGCTCACAGGGGGCGAAGTTCACTGAAGCTTTCTTT. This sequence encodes CASSSQGAKFTEAFF.

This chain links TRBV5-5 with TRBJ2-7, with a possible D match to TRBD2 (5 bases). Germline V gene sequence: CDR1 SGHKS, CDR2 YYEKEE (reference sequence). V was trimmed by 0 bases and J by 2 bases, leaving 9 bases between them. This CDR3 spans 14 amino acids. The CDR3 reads CASSLASSTYEQYF. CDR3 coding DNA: TGTGCCAGCAGCTTGGCGTCTAGCACCTACGAGCAGTACTTC.

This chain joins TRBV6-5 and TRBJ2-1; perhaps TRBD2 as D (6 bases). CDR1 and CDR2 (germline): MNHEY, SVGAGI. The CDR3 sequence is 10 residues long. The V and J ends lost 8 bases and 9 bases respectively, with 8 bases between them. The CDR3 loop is CASDGGEQFF. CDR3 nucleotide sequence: TGTGCCAGCGACGGGGGTGAGCAGTTCTTC.

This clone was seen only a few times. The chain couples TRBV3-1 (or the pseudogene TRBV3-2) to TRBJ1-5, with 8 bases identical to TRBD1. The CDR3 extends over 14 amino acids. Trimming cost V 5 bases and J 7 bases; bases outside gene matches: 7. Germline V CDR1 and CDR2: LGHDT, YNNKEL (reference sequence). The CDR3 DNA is TGTGCCAGCAGCACCCAGGGGGCCAGGCAGCCCCAGCATTTT. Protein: CASSTQGARQPQHF.

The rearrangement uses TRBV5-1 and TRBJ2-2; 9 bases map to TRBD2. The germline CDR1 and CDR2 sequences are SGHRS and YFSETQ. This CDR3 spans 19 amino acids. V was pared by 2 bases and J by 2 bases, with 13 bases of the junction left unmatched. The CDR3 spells CASSFGGGASAFNTGELFF. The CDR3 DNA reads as TGCGCCAGCAGCTTCGGCGGGGGGGCCTCCGCCTTCAACACCGGGGAGCTGTTTTTT.

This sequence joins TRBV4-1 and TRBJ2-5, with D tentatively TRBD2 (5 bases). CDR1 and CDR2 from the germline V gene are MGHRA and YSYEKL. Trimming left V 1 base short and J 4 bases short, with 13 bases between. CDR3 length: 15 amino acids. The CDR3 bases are TGCGCCAGCAGCCAAGGGGGAGCCACATTAGAGACCCAGTACTTC. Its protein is CASSQGGATLETQYF.